This T cell receptor beta chain was captured in a study of cytomegalovirus exposure and HLA in healthy donors. Study overall: HLA-typed donors were the source of around 77 million unique TCRs held in an early data release.

This clone was recorded only once. Its matching antigen is unknown. The primer mix had 60 Vbeta and 13 Jbeta primers. TCRdb keeps only in-frame clones here, not all; method: immunoSEQ multiplex PCR. This sample has just under 150,000 clones, with approximately 79% found just once. The CDR3 spans 15 residues. Looked up from germline, CDR1 is MNHEY and CDR2 is SMNVEV (reference sequence). J lost 8 bases, V lost 0 bases, and 8 bases had no gene match. Study findings and constraints: Across all donors, roughly uniform sequencing depth was an assumption of the presence/absence analyses.

Sequencing was carried out using PBMCs. The TCR comes from a woman aged 25 to 39 in good health and CMV-seronegative. The chain has TRBV27 and TRBJ1-2; TRBD1 agrees at 8 bases. In nucleotides, the CDR3 is TGTGCCAGCAGTTTATCGTATACAGGGGGGATCGGCTACACCTTC. It translates to CASSLSYTGGIGYTF.